These 14 T cell receptor beta chains came from one sample sequenced in a study of tumor-infiltrating lymphocytes in primary liver carcinoma. It was unsorted whole blood that yielded blood RNA, and germline DNA was also extracted. Using a constant-region primer together with ProtoScript II reverse transcriptase, TCR beta cDNA was made from approximately 500 ng of total RNA. Libraries covering TCR beta were generated through three nested multiplex PCR rounds (using a slightly modified ARM-PCR). The study ran its first two PCR rounds for approximately 10 cycles each, using TRBV1-TRBV30 forward primers and a C-beta reverse primer. TCRdb re-derived calls from the multiplex PCR reads in MiXCR, one entry per CDR3 protein. The sample includes around 330,000 distinct CDR3 sequences, 50% to 75% of them seen just once. Sequencing input: peripheral blood. These TCRs come from a woman aged 25 to 39 with primary liver carcinoma and hepatitis B virus infection.

This chain links TRBV28 with TRBJ2-7, with 11 bases matching TRBD1. Trimming at V came to 6 bases and at J to 6 bases, leaving 10 bases not matched to a gene. Germline CDR1 reads MDHEN; CDR2 reads SYDVKM. The CDR3 extends over 15 amino acids. Here the CDR3 reads CASSLAGTGGREQYF. CDR3 nucleotides: TGTGCCAGCAGCCTGGCCGGGACAGGGGGACGCGAGCAGTACTTC.

This clonotype was detected ten times or more. The rearrangement uses TRBV5-4 and TRBJ2-7; TRBD1 is a possible D gene (5 bases). With 4 bases removed from V and 2 bases from J, the gap between germline ends came to 13 bases. CDR1 is SGHNT, CDR2 YYREEE, per germline (reference sequence). The CDR3 covers 14 residues. The CDR3 is CASSRDRSPYEQYF. Written as DNA, the CDR3 is TGTGCCAGCAGCCGCGACAGATCCCCCTACGAGCAGTACTTC. Full variable domain (missing parts from reference TRBV5-4 and TRBJ2-7): ETGVTQSPTHLIKTRGQQVTLRCSSQSGHNTVSWYQQALGQGPQFIFQYYREEENGRGNFPPRFSGLQFPNYSSELNVNALELDDSALYLCASSRDRSPYEQYFGPGTRLTVT.

For this clonotype: A much larger clone differs by one base, so this may be a read error. The chain joins TRBV29-1 to TRBJ2-1; TRBD2 aligns across 10 bases. Germline V CDR1 and CDR2: SQVTM, ANQGSEA. With V trimmed by 3 bases and J by 6 bases, 8 bases remained unmatched. The CDR3 contains 15 residues. CDR3 in DNA: TGCAGCGTTGACTTGGGACTAGCGAAAAGCAATGAGCAGTTCTTC. The encoded protein is CSVDLGLAKSNEQFF.

The chain recombines TRBV12-3 or TRBV12-4 with TRBJ2-7, with a weak D call TRBD2 (6 bases). Trimming took 10 bases from V and 7 from J, leaving 26 bases between them. The CDR3 totals 15 residues. The CDR3 DNA is TGTGCCACCTCCCCGGCGGGTAGCTGGAGGGGTGAGCAGTACTTC. Translated: CATSPAGSWRGEQYF.

The J gene is TRBJ2-1, the V gene TRBV12-3 or TRBV12-4; TRBD2 aligns across 11 bases. Trimming cost V 3 bases and J 9 bases; bases outside gene matches: 10. This CDR3 region has 16 residues. CDR3 nucleotide sequence: TGTGCCAGCAGTTTGGGTACTAGCGGGAGTAATCCTGAGCAGTTCTTC. Protein product: CASSLGTSGSNPEQFF.

This clonotype was counted between two and nine times. This chain joins TRBV6-5 and TRBJ1-2; tentative D call: TRBD1 (5 bases). V shed 4 bases and J shed 2 bases, with 8 bases lying between them. CDR1 is MNHEY and CDR2 is SVGAGI in the germline V gene. The CDR3 extends over 13 amino acids. The CDR3 reads CASSWGSNYGYTF. CDR3 DNA: TGTGCCAGCAGTTGGGGCAGCAACTATGGCTACACCTTC.

As for this clonotype: At one boundary the junction diverges from the germline segment, which might be a read error. The chain links TRBV24-1 to TRBJ2-3, with TRBD2 matching over 8 bases. Germline assignment: CDR1 KGHDR and CDR2 SFDVKD. The CDR3 covers 16 residues. CDR3 residues: CATNDQRLAGPDTQYF. The DNA of the CDR3 is TGTGCCACCAATGATCAACGGTTAGCGGGACCAGATACGCAGTATTTT.

The chain uses TRBV6-2 or TRBV6-3 and TRBJ2-7; D remains unclear. CDR1 MNHEY and CDR2 SVGEGT come from the germline V gene. With 8 bases removed from V and 1 base from J, the gap between germline ends came to 18 bases. The CDR3 runs 15 residues. The CDR3 is CASVNGYTGSYEQYF. The DNA of the CDR3 is TGTGCCAGCGTGAATGGGTATACCGGTTCCTACGAGCAGTACTTC.

J is TRBJ2-1 and V is TRBV9; D is unresolved. This CDR3 comprises 15 residues. The V end was cut by 0 bases, the J end by 0 bases, with 7 bases between. Per the germline V gene, CDR1 is SGDLS and CDR2 is YYNGEE. For the CDR3, the DNA is TGTGCCAGCAGCGTAGAGCTAGGCTCCTACAATGAGCAGTTCTTC. Encoded protein: CASSVELGSYNEQFF.

Concerning this clonotype: Possible read error: a much larger clone is one base away. The rearrangement uses TRBV12-3 or TRBV12-4 and TRBJ2-2, with D perhaps TRBD2 (5 bases). The length of the CDR3 is 15 residues. V gave up 7 bases and J gave up 5 bases, with 17 bases separating them. The CDR3 is CASTLSERETGELFF. Written as DNA, the CDR3 is TGTGCCAGCACTCTTAGCGAAAGAGAGACCGGGGAGCTGTTTTTT.

V gene TRBV4-2 combines with J gene TRBJ1-6; 9 bases agree with TRBD1. From germline, CDR1 is LGHNA and CDR2 YNFKEQ. The trim removed 0 bases at V and 9 bases at J, leaving 9 bases unmatched. The CDR3 length is 17 residues. The chain's CDR3 is CASSQDSSTGGPSPLHF. CDR3 DNA: TGTGCCAGCAGCCAAGATAGCTCGACAGGGGGACCTTCACCCCTCCACTTT.

Comment on this clonotype: One end of the junction fails to match germline, which may point to a read error. V and J are TRBV25-1 and TRBJ1-5; perhaps TRBD1 as D (5 bases). CDR1 is MGHDK and CDR2 is SYGVNS in the germline V gene. This CDR3 has 13 residues. The CDR3: CTSSDPGGQPQHF. The CDR3 bases are TGTACCAGCAGTGACCCCGGGGGGCAGCCCCAGCATTTT.

This clonotype was detected ten times or more. V gene TRBV12-3 or TRBV12-4 combines with J gene TRBJ2-2; 8 positions match TRBD2. After removal of 6 bases from V and 5 bases from J, the junction contained 5 bases not matched to a gene. The CDR3 runs 14 residues. The CDR3 spells CASRGLVGTGELFF. The CDR3, as DNA: TGTGCCAGCAGGGGACTAGTCGGTACCGGGGAGCTGTTTTTT.

With regard to this clonotype: A much larger clone differs by one base, so this may be a read error. The chain links TRBV12-5 to TRBJ2-5; 8 bases fit TRBD2. Germline-derived CDR1 and CDR2 are LGHNT and FRNRAP. This CDR3 region has 15 residues. CDR3: CASGLAGGFGEAQYF. The DNA for the CDR3 is TGTGCTAGTGGTCTGGCGGGAGGTTTCGGAGAGGCCCAGTACTTC.